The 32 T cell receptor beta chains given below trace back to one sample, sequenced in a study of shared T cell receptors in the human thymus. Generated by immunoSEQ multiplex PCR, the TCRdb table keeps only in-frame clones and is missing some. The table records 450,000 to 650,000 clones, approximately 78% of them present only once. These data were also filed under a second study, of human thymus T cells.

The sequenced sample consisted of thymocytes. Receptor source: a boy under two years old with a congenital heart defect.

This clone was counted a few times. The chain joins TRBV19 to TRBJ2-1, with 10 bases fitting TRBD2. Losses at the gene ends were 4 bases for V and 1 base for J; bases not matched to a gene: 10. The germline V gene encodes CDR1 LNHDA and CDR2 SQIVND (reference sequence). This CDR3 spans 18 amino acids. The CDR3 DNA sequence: TGTGCCAGTAGTACCGTAGGGGCTAGCGGGAGTTCCTACAATGAGCAGTTCTTC. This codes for CASSTVGASGSSYNEQFF. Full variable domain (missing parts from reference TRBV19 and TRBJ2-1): DGGITQSPKYLFRKEGQNVTLSCEQNLNHDAMYWYRQDPGQGLRLIYYSQIVNDFQKGDIAEGYSVSREKKESFPLTVTSAQKNPTAFYLCASSTVGASGSSYNEQFFGPGTRLTVL.

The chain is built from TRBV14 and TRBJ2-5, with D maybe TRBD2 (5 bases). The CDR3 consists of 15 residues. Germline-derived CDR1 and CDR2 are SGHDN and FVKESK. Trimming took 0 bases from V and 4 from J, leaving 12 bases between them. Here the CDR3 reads CASSQDGEPRETQYF. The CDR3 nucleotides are TGTGCCAGCAGCCAAGATGGGGAGCCACGAGAGACCCAGTACTTC. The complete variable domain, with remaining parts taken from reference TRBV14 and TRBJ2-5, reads EAGVTQFPSHSVIEKGQTVTLRCDPISGHDNLYWYRRVMGKEIKFLLHFVKESKQDESGMPNNRFLAERTGGTYSTLKVQPAELEDSGVYFCASSQDGEPRETQYFGPGTRLLVL.

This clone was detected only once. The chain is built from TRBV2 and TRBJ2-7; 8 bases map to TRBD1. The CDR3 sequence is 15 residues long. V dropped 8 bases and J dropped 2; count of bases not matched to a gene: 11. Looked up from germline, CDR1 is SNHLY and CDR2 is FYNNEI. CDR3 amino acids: CASLSPGQAPYEQYF. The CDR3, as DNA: TGTGCCAGCTTATCACCGGGACAGGCCCCCTACGAGCAGTACTTC.

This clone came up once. The CDR3 DNA follows: TGTGCCAGCAGTCCGTCCGGGGGGGTTGGTGAGCAGTACTTC. Translation: CASSPSGGVGEQYF. The V gene is TRBV27, the J gene TRBJ2-7; 8 bases align to TRBD2. Trimming cost V 5 bases and J 7 bases; bases outside gene matches: 10. Germline lookup yields CDR1 MNHEY and CDR2 SMNVEV (reference sequence). This CDR3 has 14 amino acids.

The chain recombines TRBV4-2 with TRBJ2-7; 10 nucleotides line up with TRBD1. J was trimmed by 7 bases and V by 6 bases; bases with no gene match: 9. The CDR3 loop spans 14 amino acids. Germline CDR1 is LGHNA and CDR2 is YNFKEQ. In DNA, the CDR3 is TGTGCCAGCAGTCCCGGGACAGGGGCGGGAGAGCAGTACTTC. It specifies CASSPGTGAGEQYF.

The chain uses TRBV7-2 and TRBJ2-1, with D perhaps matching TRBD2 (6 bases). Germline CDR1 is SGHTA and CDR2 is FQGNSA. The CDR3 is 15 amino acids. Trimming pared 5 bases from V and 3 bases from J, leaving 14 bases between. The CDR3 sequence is CASSVGTVHYNEQFF. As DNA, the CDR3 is TGTGCCAGCAGCGTCGGGACTGTTCACTACAATGAGCAGTTCTTC.

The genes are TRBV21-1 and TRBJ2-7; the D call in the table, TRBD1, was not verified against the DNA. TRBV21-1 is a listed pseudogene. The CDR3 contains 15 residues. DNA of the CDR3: TGTGCCAGCACCACCCAGGGGGCTTATACTTACGAGCAGTACTTC. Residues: CASTTQGAYTYEQYF.

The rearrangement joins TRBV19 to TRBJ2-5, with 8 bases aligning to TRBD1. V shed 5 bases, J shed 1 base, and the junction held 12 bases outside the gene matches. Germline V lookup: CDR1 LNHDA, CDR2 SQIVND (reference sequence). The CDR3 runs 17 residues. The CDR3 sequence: CASSSPRQGTRQETQYF. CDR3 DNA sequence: TGTGCCAGTAGTTCCCCGAGACAGGGGACGCGCCAAGAGACCCAGTACTTC.

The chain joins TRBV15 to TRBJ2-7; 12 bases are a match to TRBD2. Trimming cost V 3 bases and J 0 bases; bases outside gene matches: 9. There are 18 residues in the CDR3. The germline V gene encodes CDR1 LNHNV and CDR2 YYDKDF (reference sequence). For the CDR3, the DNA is TGTGCCACCAGCAGTGGGACTAGCGGGTTCCGGAGCTCCTACGAGCAGTACTTC. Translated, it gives CATSSGTSGFRSSYEQYF.

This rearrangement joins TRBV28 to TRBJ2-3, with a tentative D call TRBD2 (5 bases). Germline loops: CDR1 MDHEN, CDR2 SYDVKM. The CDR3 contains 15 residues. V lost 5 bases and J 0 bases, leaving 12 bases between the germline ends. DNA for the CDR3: TGTGCCAGCAGTCCTCGCGGCGGGAGCACAGATACGCAGTATTTT. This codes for CASSPRGGSTDTQYF.

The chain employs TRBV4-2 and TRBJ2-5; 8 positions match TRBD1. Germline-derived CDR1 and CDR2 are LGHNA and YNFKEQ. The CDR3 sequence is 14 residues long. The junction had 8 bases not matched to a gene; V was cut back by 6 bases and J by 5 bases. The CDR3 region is CASRRQGAGETQYF. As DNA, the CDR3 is TGTGCCAGCAGGAGGCAGGGGGCGGGGGAGACCCAGTACTTC.

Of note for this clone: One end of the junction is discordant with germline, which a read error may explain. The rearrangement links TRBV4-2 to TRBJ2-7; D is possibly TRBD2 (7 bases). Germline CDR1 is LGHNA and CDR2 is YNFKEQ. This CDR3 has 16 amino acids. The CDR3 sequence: CASTQGWRGGGYEQYF. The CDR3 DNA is TGTGCCAGCACCCAAGGCTGGCGAGGGGGGGGATACGAGCAGTACTTC.

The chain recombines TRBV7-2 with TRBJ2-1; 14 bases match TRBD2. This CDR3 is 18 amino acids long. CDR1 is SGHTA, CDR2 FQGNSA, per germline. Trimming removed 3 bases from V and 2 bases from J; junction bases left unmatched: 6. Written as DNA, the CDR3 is TGTGCCAGCAGCTTCGGGACTAGCGGGAGAATCCCCTACAATGAGCAGTTCTTC. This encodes CASSFGTSGRIPYNEQFF.

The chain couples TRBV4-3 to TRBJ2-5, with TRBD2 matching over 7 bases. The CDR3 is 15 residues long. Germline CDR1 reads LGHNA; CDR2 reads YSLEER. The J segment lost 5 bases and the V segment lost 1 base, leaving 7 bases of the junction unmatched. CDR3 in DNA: TGCGCCAGCAGCCAAGGTGGGGGAGGGCCGGAGACCCAGTACTTC. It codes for CASSQGGGGPETQYF.

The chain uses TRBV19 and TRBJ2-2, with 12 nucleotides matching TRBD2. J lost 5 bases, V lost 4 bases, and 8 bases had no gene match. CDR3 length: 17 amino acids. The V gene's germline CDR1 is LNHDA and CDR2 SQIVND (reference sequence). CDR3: CASSNLAGGPRTGELFF. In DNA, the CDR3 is TGTGCCAGTAGTAATCTAGCGGGAGGGCCGCGGACCGGGGAGCTGTTTTTT.

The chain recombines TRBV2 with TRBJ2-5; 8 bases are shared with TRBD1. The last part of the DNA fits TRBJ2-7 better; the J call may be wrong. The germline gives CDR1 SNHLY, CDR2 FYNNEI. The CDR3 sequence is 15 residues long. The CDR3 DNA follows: TGTGCCAGCAGTACTCTTACAGGGGGCTCCTACGAGCAGTACTTC. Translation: CASSTLTGGSYEQYF.

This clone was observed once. The CDR3 loop is CASSVLADHYEQYF. CDR3 nucleotides: TGTGCCAGCAGCGTTCTAGCGGACCACTACGAGCAGTACTTC. The chain uses TRBV9 and TRBJ2-7; 7 nucleotides line up with TRBD2. The trim removed 2 bases at V and 3 bases at J, leaving 5 bases unmatched. Germline V CDR1 and CDR2: SGDLS, YYNGEE. The CDR3 totals 14 residues.

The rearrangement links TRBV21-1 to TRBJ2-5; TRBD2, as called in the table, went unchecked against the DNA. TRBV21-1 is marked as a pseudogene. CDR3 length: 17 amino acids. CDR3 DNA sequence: TGTGCCAGCAGCAAAGGAACTAGCCAAAGTAAAAAAGAGACCCAGTACTTC. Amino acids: CASSKGTSQSKKETQYF.

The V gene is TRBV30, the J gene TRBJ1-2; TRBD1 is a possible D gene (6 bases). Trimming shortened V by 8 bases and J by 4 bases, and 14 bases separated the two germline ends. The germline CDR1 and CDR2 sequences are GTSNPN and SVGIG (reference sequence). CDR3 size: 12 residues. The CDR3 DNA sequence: TGTGCCCGGTTAGGGGGTGGCTATGGCTACACCTTC. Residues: CARLGGGYGYTF.

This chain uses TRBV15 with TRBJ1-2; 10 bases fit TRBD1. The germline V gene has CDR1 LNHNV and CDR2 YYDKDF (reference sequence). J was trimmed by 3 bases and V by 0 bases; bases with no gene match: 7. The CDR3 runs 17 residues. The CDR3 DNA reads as TGTGCCACCAGCAGAGATAGGGACAGGGGCGGATACTATGGCTACACCTTC. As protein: CATSRDRDRGGYYGYTF.

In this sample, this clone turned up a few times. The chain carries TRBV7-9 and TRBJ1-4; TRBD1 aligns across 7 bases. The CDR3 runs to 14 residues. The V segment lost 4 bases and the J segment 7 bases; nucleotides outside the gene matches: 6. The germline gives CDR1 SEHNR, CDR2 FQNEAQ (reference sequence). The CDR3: CASSCDRVGEKLFF. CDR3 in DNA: TGTGCCAGCAGCTGCGACAGGGTTGGTGAAAAACTGTTTTTT.

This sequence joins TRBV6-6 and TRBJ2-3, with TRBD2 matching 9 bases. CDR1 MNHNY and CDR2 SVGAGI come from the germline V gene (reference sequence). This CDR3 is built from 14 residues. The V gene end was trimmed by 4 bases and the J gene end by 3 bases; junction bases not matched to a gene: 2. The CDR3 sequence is CASSLTSGTDTQYF. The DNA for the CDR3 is TGTGCCAGCAGTTTGACTAGCGGTACAGATACGCAGTATTTT.

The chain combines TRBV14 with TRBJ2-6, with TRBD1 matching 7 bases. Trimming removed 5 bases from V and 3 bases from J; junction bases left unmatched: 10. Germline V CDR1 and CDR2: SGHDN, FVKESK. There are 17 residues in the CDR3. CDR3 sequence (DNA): TGTGCCAGCAGCAAGGGACAGCTCCCGGGTGGGGCCAACGTCCTGACTTTC. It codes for CASSKGQLPGGANVLTF. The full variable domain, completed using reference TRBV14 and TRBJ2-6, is EAGVTQFPSHSVIEKGQTVTLRCDPISGHDNLYWYRRVMGKEIKFLLHFVKESKQDESGMPNNRFLAERTGGTYSTLKVQPAELEDSGVYFCASSKGQLPGGANVLTFGAGSRLTVL.

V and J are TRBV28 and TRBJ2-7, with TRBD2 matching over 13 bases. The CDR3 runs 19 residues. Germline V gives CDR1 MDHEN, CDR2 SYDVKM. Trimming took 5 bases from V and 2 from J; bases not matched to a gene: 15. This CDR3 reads CASSLLGRTSGSVTYEQYF. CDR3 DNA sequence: TGTGCCAGCAGTCTCCTGGGTAGGACTAGCGGGAGCGTAACCTACGAGCAGTACTTC.

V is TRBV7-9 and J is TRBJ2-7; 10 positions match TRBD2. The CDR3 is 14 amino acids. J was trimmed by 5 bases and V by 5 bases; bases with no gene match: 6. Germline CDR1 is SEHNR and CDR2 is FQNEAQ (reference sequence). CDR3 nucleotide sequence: TGTGCCAGCAGCCGAGCGGGAGGGGGGGACGAGCAGTACTTC. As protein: CASSRAGGGDEQYF.

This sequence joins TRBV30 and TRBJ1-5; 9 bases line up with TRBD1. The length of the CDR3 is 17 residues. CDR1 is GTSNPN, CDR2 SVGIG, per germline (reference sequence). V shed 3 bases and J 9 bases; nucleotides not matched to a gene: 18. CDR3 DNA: TGTGCCTGGAGGGACCGGGACAGGGAATTCCCGGGAGCGCCCCAGCATTTT. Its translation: CAWRDRDREFPGAPQHF.

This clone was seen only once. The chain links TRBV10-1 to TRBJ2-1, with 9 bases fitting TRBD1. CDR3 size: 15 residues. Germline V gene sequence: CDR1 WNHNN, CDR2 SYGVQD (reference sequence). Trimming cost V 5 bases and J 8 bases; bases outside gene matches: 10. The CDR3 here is CASSRTDRGRDEQFF. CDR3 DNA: TGCGCCAGCAGTCGGACCGACAGGGGGAGGGATGAGCAGTTCTTC.

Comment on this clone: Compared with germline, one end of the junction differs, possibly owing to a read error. The DNA of the CDR3 is TGTGCCATCAGTGTGAATAGAGTGGCCGAGGAGTACTTC. Its translation: CAISVNRVAEEYF. The chain combines TRBV10-3 with TRBJ2-7; D is unresolved. Germline loops: CDR1 ENHRY, CDR2 SYGVKD. This CDR3 spans 13 amino acids.

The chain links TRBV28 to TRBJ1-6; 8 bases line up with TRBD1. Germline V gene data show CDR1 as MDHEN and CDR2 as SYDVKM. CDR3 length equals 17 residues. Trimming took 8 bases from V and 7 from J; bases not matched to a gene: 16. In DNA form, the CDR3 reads TGTGCCAGCCTCCCCGTCCGGGACAGGATATACAATTCACCCCTCCACTTT. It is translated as CASLPVRDRIYNSPLHF.

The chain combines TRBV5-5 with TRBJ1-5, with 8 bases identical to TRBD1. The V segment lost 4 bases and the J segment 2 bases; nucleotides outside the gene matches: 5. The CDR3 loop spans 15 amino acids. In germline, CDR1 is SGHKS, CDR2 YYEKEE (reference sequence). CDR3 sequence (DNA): TGTGCCAGCAGCACGACAGGGGAAGGCAATCAGCCCCAGCATTTT. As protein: CASSTTGEGNQPQHF. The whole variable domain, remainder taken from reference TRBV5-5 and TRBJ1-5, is DAGVTQSPTHLIKTRGQQVTLRCSPISGHKSVSWYQQVLGQGPQFIFQYYEKEERGRGNFPDRFSARQFPNYSSELNVNALLLGDSALYLCASSTTGEGNQPQHFGDGTRLSIL.

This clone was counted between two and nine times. DNA for the CDR3: TGTGCCAGCAGACTGACAGGGGACCCCAAAAACATTCAGTACTTC. It encodes CASRLTGDPKNIQYF. The rearrangement joins TRBV5-6 to TRBJ2-4; 8 bases map to TRBD1. V lost 5 bases, J lost 2 bases, and 6 bases stayed unmatched. The germline CDR1 and CDR2 sequences are SGHDT and YYEEEE. The CDR3 spans 15 residues.

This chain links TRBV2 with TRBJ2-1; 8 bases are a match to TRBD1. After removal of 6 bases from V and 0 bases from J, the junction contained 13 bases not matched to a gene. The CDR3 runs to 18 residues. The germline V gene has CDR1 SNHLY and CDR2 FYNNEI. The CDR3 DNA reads TGTGCCAGCAGCCCTGAGGACAGGGCCCCAGTCTCCTACAATGAGCAGTTCTTC. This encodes CASSPEDRAPVSYNEQFF.